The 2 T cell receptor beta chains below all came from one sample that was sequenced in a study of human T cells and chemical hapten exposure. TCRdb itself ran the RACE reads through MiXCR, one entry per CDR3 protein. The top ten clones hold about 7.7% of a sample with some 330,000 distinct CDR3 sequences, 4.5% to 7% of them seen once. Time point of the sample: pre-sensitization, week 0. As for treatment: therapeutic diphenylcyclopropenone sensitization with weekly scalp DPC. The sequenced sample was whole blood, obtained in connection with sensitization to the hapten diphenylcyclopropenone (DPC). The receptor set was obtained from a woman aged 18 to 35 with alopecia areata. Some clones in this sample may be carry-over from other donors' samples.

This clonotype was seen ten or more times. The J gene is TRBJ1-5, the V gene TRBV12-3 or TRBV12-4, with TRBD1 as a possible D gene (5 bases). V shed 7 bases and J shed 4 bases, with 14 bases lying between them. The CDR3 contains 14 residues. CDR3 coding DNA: TGTGCCAGCACCCACTCGGGGGGGAATCAGCCCCAGCATTTT. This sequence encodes CASTHSGGNQPQHF.

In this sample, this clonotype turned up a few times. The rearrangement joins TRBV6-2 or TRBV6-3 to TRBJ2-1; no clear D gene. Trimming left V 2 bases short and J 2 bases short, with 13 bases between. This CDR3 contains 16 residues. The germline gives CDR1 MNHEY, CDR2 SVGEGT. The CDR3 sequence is CASSYTLDLAYNEQFF. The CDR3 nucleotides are TGTGCCAGCAGTTACACCCTAGACTTGGCCTACAATGAGCAGTTCTTC.